This TCR beta chain came from a study of T cell repertoires in cytomegalovirus infection. The CDR3 loop spans 17 amino acids. V gave up 2 bases and J gave up 5 bases; unmatched junction bases: 11. CDR1 SGHDT and CDR2 YYEEEE come from the germline V gene. TCRdb redid the calling of the reads with MiXCR, one entry per CDR3 protein. The sample records about 300,000 distinct CDR3 sequences, roughly a quarter being singletons. Sequenced input: PBMCs. The V gene is TRBV5-6, the J gene TRBJ2-1; 9 bases line up with TRBD2. The sequence was obtained from a human donor in good health (CMV status not recorded). Some clones in this sample may be carry-over from other donors' samples. CDR3 sequence (DNA): TGTGCCAGCAGCTTTTTCTTCGGCGGGAGGGCCCACAATGAGCAGTTCTTC. This sequence encodes CASSFFFGGRAHNEQFF.